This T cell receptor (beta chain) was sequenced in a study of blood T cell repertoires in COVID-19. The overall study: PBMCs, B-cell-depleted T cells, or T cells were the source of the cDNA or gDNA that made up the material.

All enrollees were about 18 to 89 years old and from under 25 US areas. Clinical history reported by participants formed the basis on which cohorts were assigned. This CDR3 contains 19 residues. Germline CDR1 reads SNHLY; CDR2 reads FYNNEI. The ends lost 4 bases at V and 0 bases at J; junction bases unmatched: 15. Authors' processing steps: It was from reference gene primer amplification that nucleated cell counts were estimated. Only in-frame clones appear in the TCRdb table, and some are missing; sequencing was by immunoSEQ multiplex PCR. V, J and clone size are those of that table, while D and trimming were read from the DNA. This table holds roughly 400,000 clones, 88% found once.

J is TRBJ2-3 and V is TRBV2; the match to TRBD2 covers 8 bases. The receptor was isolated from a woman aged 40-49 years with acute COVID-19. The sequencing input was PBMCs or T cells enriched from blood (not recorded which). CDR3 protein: CASSVAIGASGFSTDTQYF. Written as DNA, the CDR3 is TGTGCCAGCAGTGTGGCGATCGGAGCTAGCGGGTTTAGCACAGATACGCAGTATTTT.